This T cell receptor (beta chain) was profiled in a study of blood T cell repertoires in COVID-19. Study in general: COVID-19 samples collected from the United States, Italy and Spain covered acute and convalescent phases.

This CDR3 has 14 residues. The V gene's germline CDR1 is SSHAT and CDR2 FNYEAQ (reference sequence). On this clone: One junction end does not reproduce the germline sequence, and a read error may be involved.

The repertoire was sequenced with immunoSEQ multiplex PCR; TCRdb's copy has only in-frame clones and lacks some. The sample shows some 170,000 clones, 81% of them seen only once. The chain links TRBV7-7 to TRBJ2-3, with TRBD2 matching over 7 bases. What was sequenced was peripheral blood. The sequence was obtained from a woman between 35 and 50 years old with COVID-19, enrolled during active disease. The CDR3 DNA follows: TGTGCTAGCAGCAGTGGGGGGGGCACAGATACGCAGTATTTT. As protein: CASSSGGGTDTQYF.